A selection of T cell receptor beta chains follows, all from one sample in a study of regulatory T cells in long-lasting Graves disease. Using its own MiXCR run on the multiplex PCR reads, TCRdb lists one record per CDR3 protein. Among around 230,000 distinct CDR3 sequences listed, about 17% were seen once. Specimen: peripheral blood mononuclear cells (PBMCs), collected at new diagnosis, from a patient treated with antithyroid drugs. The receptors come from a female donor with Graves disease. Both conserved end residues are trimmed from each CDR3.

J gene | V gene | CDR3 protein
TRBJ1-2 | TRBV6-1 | ASRERNYGYT
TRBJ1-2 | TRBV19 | ASSIKADLDGYT
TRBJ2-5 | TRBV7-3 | ASSLGHPQETQY
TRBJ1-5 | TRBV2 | ASSEDRANNQPQH
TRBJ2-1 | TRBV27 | ASSLGLASSNEQF
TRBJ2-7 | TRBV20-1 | SASPQDRGATYEQY
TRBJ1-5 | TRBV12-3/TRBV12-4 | ASSPGQGGETQH
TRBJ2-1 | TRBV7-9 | ASRPPPGQKWNEQF
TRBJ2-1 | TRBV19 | ASSGEGRGLAGAYNEQF
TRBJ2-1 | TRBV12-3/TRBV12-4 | ASSKDDPRYNEQF
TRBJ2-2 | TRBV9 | TNSVGSRPKNTGELF
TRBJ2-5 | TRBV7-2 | ASSLGGALEHY
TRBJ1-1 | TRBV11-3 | ASSLWGRNTEAF
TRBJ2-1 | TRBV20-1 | SARDTGLAGSNEQF
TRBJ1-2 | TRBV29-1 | SVERDSYPLLGYT
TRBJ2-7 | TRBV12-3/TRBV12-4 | ASSDGIGAREQY
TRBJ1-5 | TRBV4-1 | ASSQDGDQPQH
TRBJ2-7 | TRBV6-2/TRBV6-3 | ASSLGDDETYEQY
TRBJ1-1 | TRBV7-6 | ASSQKGQGTEAF
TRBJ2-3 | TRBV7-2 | ASSLDREAGGTQY
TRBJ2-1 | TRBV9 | ASSVDSGDNEQF
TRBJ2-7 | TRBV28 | ASSPDRSSYEQY
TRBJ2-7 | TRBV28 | ASSQMGGTIYEQY
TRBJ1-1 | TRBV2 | ASTGAGTEAF
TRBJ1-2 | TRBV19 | ASRPEGSFGRGYT
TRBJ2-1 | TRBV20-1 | SASVSGRDVYNEQF
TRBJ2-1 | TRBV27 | ASSTGTSSYNEQF
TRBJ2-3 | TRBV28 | ASSLGPRDTQY
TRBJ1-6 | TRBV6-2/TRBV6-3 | ASRTTREGNSPLH
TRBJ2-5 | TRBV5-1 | ASSGQGAPETQY
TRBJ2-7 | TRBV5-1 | ASSLVPLGGTYEQY
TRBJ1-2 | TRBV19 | ASTPTEVYGYT
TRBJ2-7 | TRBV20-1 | SARKGADYEQY
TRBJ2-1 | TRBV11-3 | ASSFSSGSEQF
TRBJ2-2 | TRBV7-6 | ASSELVAGELF
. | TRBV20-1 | SARDRVGETQY
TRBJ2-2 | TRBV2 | ASRVGSGYTGELF
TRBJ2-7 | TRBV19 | ASSMSSGSYEQY
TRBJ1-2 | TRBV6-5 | ASSSDKIYGYT
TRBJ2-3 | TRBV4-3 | ASSQDPLAGMDTQY
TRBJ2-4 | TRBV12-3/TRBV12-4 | ASSLGGSGVNIQY
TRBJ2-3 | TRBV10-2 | ASSEYGTGTDTQY